One sample yielded the 8 T cell receptor beta chains listed below, sequenced in a study of T cells after yellow fever vaccination. TCRdb itself ran the 5' RACE reads through MiXCR, one entry per CDR3 protein. This table has 500,000 to 650,000 distinct CDR3 sequences, more than 9% appearing once. The source was PBMCs, collected on the day of the yellow fever booster vaccination. These receptors all come from a man aged 25 to 40 who received the YFV17D yellow fever vaccine.

J is TRBJ2-4 and V is TRBV3-1; TRBD2 agrees at 10 bases. This CDR3 has 20 residues. The trim removed 1 base at V and 0 bases at J, leaving 12 bases unmatched. Germline V lookup: CDR1 LGHDT, CDR2 YNNKEL (reference sequence). CDR3 nucleotide sequence: TGTGCCAGCAGCCAAGGTGCAGCGGGACTAGCGACAATAGCCAAAAACATTCAGTACTTC. Translation: CASSQGAAGLATIAKNIQYF.

This clonotype has just a few counts. The chain carries TRBV7-9 and TRBJ2-7; 9 bases map to TRBD2. Germline values: CDR1 SEHNR, CDR2 FQNEAQ (reference sequence). V lost 4 bases, J lost 5 bases, and 9 bases stayed unmatched. The CDR3 spans 15 residues. The CDR3 region is CASSSLAGAMNEQYF. In DNA form, the CDR3 reads TGTGCCAGCAGCTCCTTAGCGGGAGCTATGAACGAGCAGTACTTC.

The chain employs TRBV6-2 or TRBV6-3 and TRBJ2-7, with 10 bases that match TRBD1. V was pared by 6 bases and J by 3 bases, with 14 bases of the junction left unmatched. The CDR3 length is 17 residues. The germline V gene has CDR1 MNHEY and CDR2 SVGEGT. The CDR3 reads CASSLQGTGAFGYEQYF. For the CDR3, the DNA is TGTGCCAGCAGCTTACAAGGGACAGGGGCCTTTGGCTACGAGCAGTACTTC.

In this sample, this clonotype turned up a few times. This rearrangement joins TRBV7-2 to TRBJ2-3, with D perhaps matching TRBD2 (5 bases). Germline V gives CDR1 SGHTA, CDR2 FQGNSA. V lost 2 bases and J 8 bases, leaving 20 bases between the germline ends. The CDR3 spans 16 residues. The CDR3 loop reads CASSLSRASLIGTQYF. The CDR3 coding sequence is TGTGCCAGCAGCTTATCGAGGGCTAGCTTGATAGGTACGCAGTATTTT.

The sample holds a few counts of this clonotype. CDR3 sequence (DNA): TGTGCCACCAGTGATCCCCGGGACGTTTCTCTTGAGCAGTTCTTC. As protein: CATSDPRDVSLEQFF. This chain connects TRBV24-1 to TRBJ2-1, with D perhaps being TRBD1 or TRBD2 (5 bases each). The CDR3 is 15 residues long. CDR1 is KGHDR, CDR2 SFDVKD, per germline. V dropped 3 bases and J dropped 9 bases, with 17 bases sitting between them.

V is TRBV18 and J is TRBJ2-6; D not resolved. This CDR3 is 16 amino acids long. Germline CDR1 is KGHSH and CDR2 is LQKENI. The V and J ends lost 6 bases and 0 bases respectively, with 12 bases between them. CDR3 DNA sequence: TGTGCCAGCTCTTCTTCCCTGTTCTCTGGGGCCAACGTCCTGACTTTC. Translation gives CASSSSLFSGANVLTF.

The sample holds one count of this clonotype. The V and J genes are TRBV12-3 or TRBV12-4 and TRBJ1-6; D is uncertain. The CDR3 consists of 14 residues. The V end was cut by 7 bases, the J end by 6 bases, with 13 bases between. CDR3 region: CASKWTALNSPLHF. DNA for the CDR3: TGTGCCAGCAAATGGACGGCCCTTAATTCACCCCTCCACTTT.

Many counts were recorded for this clonotype. The rearrangement joins TRBV28 to TRBJ2-5, with TRBD1 as a possible D gene (6 bases). The CDR3 consists of 13 residues. Trimming took off 2 bases at V and 5 bases at J, with 9 bases between the two ends. Germline V gene sequence: CDR1 MDHEN, CDR2 SYDVKM. The CDR3 nucleotides read TGTGCCAGCAGTTTACAGGGGCCCGAGACCCAGTACTTC. Its translation is CASSLQGPETQYF.